This T cell receptor beta chain appears in the sequencing data of a study of blood T cell repertoires in COVID-19. Across the study: Italy, Spain and the United States were the sources of the convalescent and acute COVID-19 samples. From T cells, B-cell-depleted T cells, or PBMCs came the material, which was cDNA or gDNA.

The germline gives CDR1 SGHAT, CDR2 FQNNGV. This CDR3 is built from 13 residues. Trimming took 5 bases from V and 5 from J; bases not matched to a gene: 4. In the study's own analysis: By means of reference gene primer amplification, nucleated cell counts were estimated. Repertoires were generated with immunoSEQ multiplex PCR, while TCRdb's copy carries only in-frame clones and drops some. From that table come the V and J calls and clone size; the DNA was used to work out D and trimming. Of hundreds of thousands of clones in the sample, almost 85% are singletons; the top ten hold over 1.5%. This clone was seen only once.

This TCR derives from a woman of 80 years or more with acute or convalescent COVID-19. Input material: peripheral blood. The chain has TRBV11-2 and TRBJ2-5; 8 nucleotides match TRBD1. CDR3 protein: CASSKRQGETQYF. The CDR3 DNA is TGTGCCAGCAGCAAAAGACAGGGGGAGACCCAGTACTTC.